A single sample is the source of the 19 T cell receptor beta chains below, sequenced in a study of CD4 and CD8 cells across lung adenocarcinoma regions. From the PCR reads, TCRdb called clonotypes with MiXCR, one entry per CDR3 protein. The table shows 3,500 to 5,000 distinct CDR3 sequences, with 52% occurring only once. The sample comprised CD4+ T cells from the center of a lung tumor. The receptors shown here come from a female donor with lung adenocarcinoma. The CD4 and CD8 labels of this study may be unreliable.

This clonotype is hyperexpanded by share. This chain uses TRBV27 with TRBJ2-4; perhaps TRBD2 as D (6 bases). Trimming shortened V by 7 bases and J by 6 bases, and 19 bases separated the two germline ends. The CDR3 spans 15 residues. Per the germline V gene, CDR1 is MNHEY and CDR2 is SMNVEV (reference sequence). In DNA, the CDR3 is TGTGCCAGCACCAACCTCGGCGGGGAAGGAAACATTCAGTACTTC. This sequence encodes CASTNLGGEGNIQYF.

This chain connects TRBV11-2 to TRBJ2-5; TRBD2 agrees at 7 bases. The J call may be incorrect, as the DNA end agrees better with TRBJ2-7. There are 14 residues in the CDR3. The germline V gene encodes CDR1 SGHAT and CDR2 FQNNGV. As DNA, the CDR3 is TGTGCCAGCAGCTTAGATCCTAGCGGCTACGAGCAGTACTTC. Its translation: CASSLDPSGYEQYF.

This clonotype came up a few times. The genes are TRBV3-1 and TRBJ2-7, with no clear D. The germline V gene encodes CDR1 LGHDT and CDR2 YNNKEL (reference sequence). CDR3 length: 13 amino acids. V was cut by 4 bases and J by 3 bases, with 10 bases left in between. In DNA form, the CDR3 reads TGTGCCAGCAGCCTCGGGCGGAACTACGAGCAGTACTTC. It yields the protein CASSLGRNYEQYF.

This sequence joins TRBV4-1 and TRBJ2-3, with D perhaps TRBD2 (6 bases). The last part of the DNA fits TRBJ2-7 better; the J call may be wrong. This CDR3 comprises 15 residues. CDR1 MGHRA and CDR2 YSYEKL come from the germline V gene. CDR3 sequence reads: CASSLSGGSKDTQYF. The CDR3 region has the DNA TGCGCCAGCAGCCTCTCCGGGGGTAGCAAAGATACGCAGTACTTC.

The rearrangement links TRBV7-3 to TRBJ2-3; tentatively, D is TRBD2 (7 bases). Germline CDR1 is SGHTA and CDR2 is FQGTGA. This CDR3 spans 18 amino acids. The germline V and J ends were trimmed by 1 base and 0 bases, with 17 bases remaining between them. In DNA, the CDR3 is TGTGCCAGCAGCTTAAATTATCCGGCGGGGGCTAGCACAGATACGCAGTATTTT. Protein sequence: CASSLNYPAGASTDTQYF.

The J gene is TRBJ2-1, the V gene TRBV7-6; D is unclear. The CDR3 loop spans 12 amino acids. V shed 1 base and J shed 10 bases, with 8 bases lying between them. Looked up from germline, CDR1 is SGHVS and CDR2 is FNYEAQ. The CDR3 loop is CASSLVSYEQFF. The DNA for the CDR3 is TGTGCCAGCAGCTTAGTTTCCTACGAGCAGTTCTTC.

By share, this clonotype counts as large. The chain combines TRBV7-2 with TRBJ2-3; maybe TRBD1 (6 bases). The CDR3 loop spans 14 amino acids. CDR1 SGHTA and CDR2 FQGNSA come from the germline V gene. The V end lost 1 base, the J end lost 4 bases, and 9 bases lay between the germline ends. CDR3 sequence (DNA): TGTGCCAGCAGCTTAGATCAGGGGTCAGATACGCAGTATTTT. This sequence encodes CASSLDQGSDTQYF.

The chain joins TRBV6-1 to TRBJ2-1; perhaps TRBD2 as D (5 bases). The last part of the DNA fits TRBJ2-5 better; the J call may be wrong. The CDR3 has 14 amino acids. Germline V gives CDR1 MNHNS, CDR2 SASEGT. The CDR3 DNA sequence: TGTGCCAGCACCGAGGGCCCCTCGACTGAGACCCAGTACTTC. It is translated as CASTEGPSTETQYF.

The J gene is TRBJ2-1, the V gene TRBV7-6; 7 bases are a match to TRBD2. TRBJ2-7 matches the DNA end more closely, so the J call is doubtful. Germline lookup yields CDR1 SGHVS and CDR2 FNYEAQ. The CDR3 totals 16 residues. This CDR3 is CASSLTTSPAEGEQYF. CDR3 coding DNA: TGTGCCAGCAGCTTAACGACTAGCCCCGCAGAGGGCGAGCAGTACTTC.

This clonotype was detected once. The chain has TRBV6-2 or TRBV6-3 and TRBJ2-1; weak D call: TRBD2 (5 bases). The V end was cut by 8 bases, the J end by 10 bases, with 18 bases between. CDR1 MNHEY and CDR2 SVGEGT come from the germline V gene. The CDR3 runs to 13 residues. The CDR3 DNA follows: TGTGCCAGCCGCAGCCTGGGAGCCTACGAGCAGTTCTTC. Its translation is CASRSLGAYEQFF.

The J gene is TRBJ2-1, the V gene TRBV7-2; D is unresolved. The end of the DNA fits TRBJ2-7 better, so the J call may be wrong. The CDR3 contains 11 residues. Germline V gene sequence: CDR1 SGHTA, CDR2 FQGNSA. The CDR3 nucleotides are TGTGCCAGCAGCTTATTGAACGAGCAGTACTTC. It codes for CASSLLNEQYF.

The CDR3 loop is CASTRNPYYGYTF. CDR3 DNA sequence: TGTGCCAGCACCCGGAATCCTTACTATGGCTACACCTTC. The gene calls are TRBV14 and TRBJ1-2; D uncertain. CDR3 length: 13 residues. Germline CDR1 reads SGHDN; CDR2 reads FVKESK. V gave up 7 bases and J gave up 3 bases, with 12 bases separating them.

The rearrangement links TRBV6-1 to TRBJ2-7; 12 positions agree with TRBD2. The V gene's germline CDR1 is MNHNS and CDR2 SASEGT. The V segment lost 1 base and the J segment 6 bases; nucleotides outside the gene matches: 7. This CDR3 has 16 residues. The CDR3 reads CASSEGSSGRAGEQYF. DNA for the CDR3: TGTGCCAGCAGTGAAGGGTCTAGCGGGAGGGCTGGCGAGCAGTACTTC.

The chain has TRBV5-1 and TRBJ2-7; the D call may be TRBD1 or TRBD2 (5 bases each). Germline V gene lookup returns CDR1 SGHRS and CDR2 YFSETQ. Trimming stripped 4 bases from V and 2 bases from J, with 19 bases between. This CDR3 region has 16 residues. Here the CDR3 DNA reads TGCGCCAGCAGCCTGTGGTCCGGGACCGCACCCTACGAGCAGTACGTC. Protein sequence: CASSLWSGTAPYEQYV.

The CDR3 DNA is TGTGCCAGCAGTGCCGGGACTAGCGGTACCTGGGGCGAGCAGTTCTTC. Translation: CASSAGTSGTWGEQFF. V and J are TRBV6-1 and TRBJ2-1; TRBD2 agrees at 11 bases. V lost 4 bases and J lost 10; bases outside the gene matches: 12. The CDR3 has 16 amino acids. The germline V gene encodes CDR1 MNHNS and CDR2 SASEGT.

This clonotype was found once. At one of its ends the junction is not consistent with the germline gene, which may arise from a read error. The chain joins TRBV11-2 to TRBJ2-1, with D possibly TRBD2 on 5 matching bases. This CDR3 has 22 amino acids. In germline, CDR1 is SGHAT, CDR2 FQNNGV. CDR3 residues: CVPSFCGSLCIEGASSEVPCCF. As DNA, the CDR3 is TGTGTCCCAAGCTTCTGTGGGTCTCTTTGCATTGAGGGTGCAAGCTCAGAGGTGCCTTGCTGCTTC.

This clonotype has a handful of counts. V usage is TRBV24-1 and J usage is TRBJ2-3, with a possible D match to TRBD2 (6 bases). CDR3 size: 15 residues. V was clipped by 7 bases and J by 6 bases, with 19 bases between them. Germline V gene data show CDR1 as KGHDR and CDR2 as SFDVKD. This chain's CDR3 is CATRENEPSGDTQYF. Here the CDR3 DNA reads TGTGCCACCAGGGAAAATGAGCCAAGCGGGGATACGCAGTATTTT.

This clonotype was seen only a few times. This sequence joins TRBV11-1 and TRBJ2-5; D gene uncertain. Between the trimmed V and J ends, which lost 1 base and 5 bases, there was a span of 14 bases. Germline lookup yields CDR1 SGHAT and CDR2 FQDESV (reference sequence). This CDR3 is built from 15 residues. The CDR3 loop reads CASSLGDIGFETQYF. DNA for the CDR3: TGTGCCAGCAGCTTAGGTGACATAGGCTTCGAGACCCAGTACTTC.

V is TRBV6-1 and J is TRBJ2-1; no definite D call. The CDR3 totals 13 residues. Germline assignment: CDR1 MNHNS and CDR2 SASEGT. V lost 9 bases and J 3 bases, leaving 12 bases between the germline ends. The CDR3 DNA follows: TGTGCCAGTCTACTCAACCTCTACAATGAGCAGTTCTTC. Its protein product is CASLLNLYNEQFF.